This T cell receptor (beta chain) stems from a study of blood T cell repertoires in COVID-19. Assay used: immunoSEQ multiplex PCR; TCRdb lists only in-frame clones, some missing. The table records approximately 230,000 clones, just over 85% of them present only once. Germline-derived CDR1 and CDR2 are SGHTA and FQGTGA. CDR3 length: 15 amino acids. The junction had 5 bases not matched to a gene; V was cut back by 4 bases and J by 3 bases. The participants were between roughly 18 and 89 years old and came from about two dozen US areas. This TCR was sampled from a woman in her forties or fifties with acute COVID-19. The chain has TRBV7-3 and TRBJ2-7; 11 bases agree with TRBD1. Source material: PBMCs or T cells enriched from blood (not recorded which). CDR3 sequence reads: CASSYSGTGGYEQYF. The CDR3 DNA is TGTGCCAGCAGCTATTCCGGGACAGGGGGCTACGAGCAGTACTTC.